The 19 T cell receptor beta chains presented below share a single source sample, sequenced in a study of OX40 agonist ivuxolimab in advanced cancers. Assay used: immunoSEQ multiplex PCR; TCRdb lists only in-frame clones, some missing. This table has under 90,000 clones, approximately 85% appearing once. The source was CD4+ or CD8+ T cells sorted from blood, collected in a trial of the OX40 agonist ivuxolimab. Source of these receptors: an adult with an advanced solid tumor such as melanoma, head and neck, liver or kidney cancer.

The V gene is TRBV14, the J gene TRBJ1-4; no reliable D call. The CDR3 length is 16 residues. The V end was cut by 4 bases, the J end by 5 bases, with 17 bases between. Germline assignment: CDR1 SGHDN and CDR2 FVKESK. DNA of the CDR3: TGTGCCAGCAGCCCCTCCGATGGGAGGGCCAATGAAAAACTGTTTTTT. Residues: CASSPSDGRANEKLFF.

The chain joins TRBV28 to TRBJ2-7; no clear D gene. V was clipped by 1 base and J by 5 bases, with 6 bases between them. Germline V lookup: CDR1 MDHEN, CDR2 SYDVKM. The CDR3 is 12 amino acids. CDR3 protein: CASSLLGNEQYV. CDR3 in DNA: TGTGCCAGCAGTTTATTGGGTAACGAGCAGTACGTC.

CDR3 protein: CASSFRTGDSGYTF. CDR3 nucleotide sequence: TGCGCCAGCAGCTTTAGGACAGGCGATAGTGGCTACACCTTC. V is TRBV5-1 and J is TRBJ1-2; TRBD1 aligns across 7 bases. V shed 2 bases, J shed 7 bases, and the junction held 8 bases outside the gene matches. The CDR3 sequence is 14 residues long. Germline V gene lookup returns CDR1 SGHRS and CDR2 YFSETQ. Drawing the rest from reference TRBV5-1 and TRBJ1-2, the complete variable domain is KAGVTQTPRYLIKTRGQQVTLSCSPISGHRSVSWYQQTPGQGLQFLFEYFSETQRNKGNFPGRFSGRQFSNSRSEMNVSTLELGDSALYLCASSFRTGDSGYTFGSGTRLTVV.

The chain links TRBV5-6 to TRBJ2-1; D not certain. The CDR3 covers 11 residues. Germline V gene lookup returns CDR1 SGHDT and CDR2 YYEEEE. Trimming shortened V by 3 bases and J by 10 bases, and 8 bases separated the two germline ends. The CDR3 loop reads CASSWFREQFF. The CDR3 DNA is TGTGCCAGCAGCTGGTTTAGAGAGCAGTTCTTC.

J is TRBJ1-5 and V is TRBV2, with TRBD1 matching over 9 bases. The CDR3 contains 14 residues. Germline-derived CDR1 and CDR2 are SNHLY and FYNNEI. With V trimmed by 6 bases and J by 6 bases, 6 bases remained unmatched. The CDR3 loop is CASRAGTGLQPQHF. The CDR3, as DNA: TGTGCCAGCAGAGCCGGGACAGGGCTTCAGCCCCAGCATTTT.

The J gene is TRBJ2-5, the V gene TRBV11-2, with D perhaps assigned TRBD1 or TRBD2 (5 bases each). Looked up from germline, CDR1 is SGHAT and CDR2 is FQNNGV. The CDR3 spans 15 residues. The V gene lost 1 base and the J gene lost 4 bases, with 13 bases spanning the gap. CDR3 DNA: TGTGCCAGCAGCTTAGTCAAGTTTGGGGGAGAGACCCAGTACTTC. It is translated as CASSLVKFGGETQYF.

The rearrangement uses TRBV15 and TRBJ1-1; 11 nucleotides line up with TRBD1. V shed 3 bases, J shed 4 bases, and the junction held 7 bases outside the gene matches. The CDR3 totals 16 residues. Germline V gene sequence: CDR1 LNHNV, CDR2 YYDKDF (reference sequence). As DNA, the CDR3 is TGTGCCACCAGCAGGGGAGGGACAGGGGGGGGCACTGAAGCTTTCTTT. As protein: CATSRGGTGGGTEAFF.

The rearrangement links TRBV6-4 to TRBJ2-2; D gene ambiguous. Germline-derived CDR1 and CDR2 are MRHNA and SNTAGT. This CDR3 comprises 13 residues. The V and J ends lost 4 bases and 5 bases respectively, with 8 bases between them. Here the CDR3 DNA reads TGTGCCAGCAGTGCCCAGCAAACCGGGGAGCTGTTTTTT. Its translation is CASSAQQTGELFF.

The chain carries TRBV30 and TRBJ2-5; TRBD1 matches at 9 bases. Per germline, CDR1 GTSNPN and CDR2 SVGIG (reference sequence). The CDR3 totals 16 residues. V dropped 2 bases and J dropped 4; count of bases not matched to a gene: 11. CDR3 sequence (DNA): TGTGCCTGGAGTTTGAACAGGGGGCGCTTAACAGAGACCCAGTACTTC. Residues: CAWSLNRGRLTETQYF.

This chain links TRBV6-5 with TRBJ2-7; D ambiguous. Germline CDR1 MNHEY, CDR2 SVGAGI. There are 13 residues in the CDR3. V was cut by 7 bases and J by 4 bases, with 14 bases left in between. CDR3 DNA sequence: TGTGCCAGCACGGCGTCAGCAACATACGAGCAGTACTTC. Protein sequence: CASTASATYEQYF.

DNA for the CDR3: TGTGCCAGCAGTGAAGTTCTATCCGGACAGGCTGGAAACACCATATATTTT. Translation: CASSEVLSGQAGNTIYF. This chain connects TRBV6-1 to TRBJ1-3, with TRBD1 matching over 7 bases. V lost 1 base to trimming and J lost 2 bases; unmatched junction nucleotides: 8. Per germline, CDR1 MNHNS and CDR2 SASEGT. The CDR3 contains 17 residues.

The V call is TRBV7-2, the J call TRBJ2-5; tentative D call: TRBD2 (5 bases). Germline V gene lookup returns CDR1 SGHTA and CDR2 FQGNSA. The CDR3 sequence is 15 residues long. V was shortened by 7 bases and J by 2 bases, with 17 bases between the two germline ends. The CDR3 DNA sequence: TGTGCCAGCACCCCATATGGCGGGCCACAAGAGACCCAGTACTTC. The encoded protein is CASTPYGGPQETQYF.

CDR3 protein: CASSGSGIKETQYF. CDR3 DNA: TGTGCCAGCAGTGGTAGCGGGATCAAAGAGACCCAGTACTTC. The gene calls are TRBV2 and TRBJ2-5, with 8 positions matching TRBD2. This CDR3 has 14 amino acids. Germline lookup yields CDR1 SNHLY and CDR2 FYNNEI. V was clipped by 4 bases and J by 3 bases; unmatched bases: 4.

The CDR3 loop is CASYPLAGATYEQYF. CDR3 sequence (DNA): TGTGCCAGCTATCCTCTGGCGGGAGCGACCTACGAGCAGTACTTC. The chain uses TRBV6-5 and TRBJ2-7; 7 bases agree with TRBD2. With 8 bases clipped from V and 2 bases from J, the junction kept 12 bases outside the gene matches. Germline V CDR1 and CDR2: MNHEY, SVGAGI. The CDR3 loop spans 15 amino acids.

J is TRBJ1-3 and V is TRBV27; maybe TRBD1 (5 bases). The CDR3 contains 14 residues. CDR1 is MNHEY and CDR2 is SMNVEV in the germline V gene (reference sequence). V gave up 7 bases and J gave up 2 bases, with 12 bases separating them. For the CDR3, the DNA is TGTGCCAGCACCTCGGGGGGGACTGGAAACACCATATATTTT. This gives the protein CASTSGGTGNTIYF.

V is TRBV7-9 and J is TRBJ2-7, with a weak D call TRBD2 (5 bases). The length of the CDR3 is 14 residues. Trimming shortened V by 4 bases and J by 5 bases, and 15 bases separated the two germline ends. Germline V lookup: CDR1 SEHNR, CDR2 FQNEAQ (reference sequence). The CDR3 region has the DNA TGTGCCAGCAGCTCGCGGGCCACGGGCCACGAGCAGTACGTC. Encoded protein: CASSSRATGHEQYV.

The sample holds one count of this clone. The chain employs TRBV6-1 and TRBJ2-1; 14 positions match TRBD2. The CDR3 totals 16 residues. The V segment lost 4 bases and the J segment 9 bases; nucleotides outside the gene matches: 8. CDR1 is MNHNS and CDR2 is SASEGT in the germline V gene. The CDR3 coding sequence is TGTGCCAGCAGTGCTCCGGGACTAGCGGGAGTGGCTGAGCAGTTCTTC. Amino acids: CASSAPGLAGVAEQFF.

This clone is a singleton in its sample. The chain has TRBV11-3 and TRBJ2-2, with 13 nucleotides matching TRBD2. The germline V gene encodes CDR1 SGHNT and CDR2 YENEEA. CDR3 size: 16 residues. Losses at the gene ends were 5 bases for V and 5 bases for J; bases not matched to a gene: 5. CDR3 residues: CASSTGLAGATGELFF. CDR3 nucleotides: TGTGCCAGCAGCACTGGACTAGCGGGGGCTACCGGGGAGCTGTTTTTT. Filled out from reference TRBV11-3 and TRBJ2-2, the complete variable domain reads EAGVVQSPRYKIIEKKQPVAFWCNPISGHNTLYWYLQNLGQGPELLIRYENEEAVDDSQLPKDRFSAERLKGVDSTLKIQPAELGDSAVYLCASSTGLAGATGELFFGEGSRLTVL.

The V and J genes are TRBV23-1 and TRBJ1-1; the D is unclear. TRBV23-1 is an open reading frame whose function is uncertain. The CDR3 covers 13 residues. V shed 4 bases and J shed 1 base, with 7 bases lying between them. This chain's CDR3 is CASSPITNTEAFF. Here the CDR3 DNA reads TGCGCCAGCAGTCCTATCACGAACACTGAAGCTTTCTTT.